The subject of this entry is one T cell receptor beta chain. Its antigen is unidentified. Method: immunoSEQ multiplex PCR; TCRdb's copy keeps in-frame clones and lacks some. The repertoire consists of around 100,000 clones, with roughly 84% occurring once and the leading ten covering about 0.95%. The entry originates in a study of graft-versus-host responses after intestinal transplantation. This specimen was unstimulated CD4+ T cells sorted from spleen or lymph node cells, taken before transplant. This TCR was recovered from a human donor who was the organ donor for an intestinal transplant.

CDR3 residues: CASSFGVVYEQYF. The CDR3 coding sequence is TGCGCCAGCAGTTTCGGGGTCGTCTACGAGCAGTACTTC. The chain employs TRBV5-1 and TRBJ2-7; D might be TRBD2 (5 bases). Germline V gene sequence: CDR1 SGHRS, CDR2 YFSETQ. This CDR3 region has 13 residues. The V end lost 5 bases, the J end lost 3 bases, and 12 bases lay between the germline ends.